The present entry profiles one T cell receptor beta chain with its context. Its matching antigen is unknown. This sample is drawn from a study of cytomegalovirus exposure and HLA in healthy donors. The length of the CDR3 is 14 residues. Germline V gene lookup returns CDR1 SGHTA and CDR2 FQGNSA. V was clipped by 1 base and J by 0 bases, with 4 bases between them. Study-wide points: Presence/absence analyses rested on an assumption that sequencing depth was roughly uniform across donors.

PCR primers comprised 60 Vbeta and 13 Jbeta primers. Sequenced by immunoSEQ multiplex PCR; TCRdb stores in-frame clones only, minus some. The sample lists around 130,000 clones; 6.5% to 9.5% were seen once. The TCR originated in a man between 40 and 49 years old in good health and CMV-seronegative. Sequenced sample: PBMCs. The rearrangement links TRBV7-2 to TRBJ2-4, with D unresolved. The CDR3 reads CASSLVRAKNIQYF. In nucleotides, the CDR3 is TGTGCCAGCAGCTTAGTCCGAGCCAAAAACATTCAGTACTTC.